The next 5 T cell receptor beta chains were all read from a single sample in a study of T cells in Graves' hyperthyroidism and ophthalmopathy (dated by TCRdb to between 2017 and 2020). Library prep was done by multiplex PCR. Sequencing instrument: Illumina HiSeq 2000. The TCR beta CDR3 regions were amplified from RNA transcripts. The TCR CDR3 was subjected to a first round of RT-PCR using the HTBI primer set and the Qiagen OneStep RT-PCR kit. TCRdb reanalyzed the raw reads on its own, using fastp at Q25 for trimming and MiXCR for clone calling, and kept in-frame beta chains. Under each unique CDR3 protein, matching rows form one entry showing the most common genes and DNA. In this sample the table shows about 260,000 distinct CDR3 sequences, less than 30% of which occur a single time. In total, the top ten clones hold around 30% of the sample. Sequencing used blood. Receptors were obtained from a man in his forties with Graves' hyperthyroidism that later progressed to Graves' ophthalmopathy.

In its sample, this clonotype was seen many times. The J gene is TRBJ2-5, the V gene TRBV27; TRBD2 agrees at 7 bases. The length of the CDR3 is 15 residues. Per the germline V gene, CDR1 is MNHEY and CDR2 is SMNVEV (reference sequence). V shed 8 bases, J shed 5 bases, and the junction held 14 bases outside the gene matches. The CDR3 nucleotides read TGTGCCAGCGGGGGGGGTGGCTCCCGGTCGGAGACCCAGTACTTC. Amino acids: CASGGGGSRSETQYF.

This clonotype has at least ten counts. At one boundary the junction diverges from the germline segment, which might be a read error. This chain uses TRBV7-3 with TRBJ2-7; 9 nucleotides align to TRBD1. CDR1 and CDR2 from the germline V gene are SGHTA and FQGTGA. The CDR3 is 16 amino acids. CDR3 sequence: CASSPDGGTGSSEQYF. CDR3 DNA: TGTGCCAGCAGCCCTGACGGTGGGACAGGGTCCTCCGAGCAGTACTTC.

This sequence joins TRBV12-3 or TRBV12-4 and TRBJ2-7; D perhaps matches TRBD1 (6 bases). This CDR3 has 15 residues. Trimming shortened V by 3 bases and J by 5 bases, and 17 bases separated the two germline ends. The CDR3 sequence is CASSFATGAADEQYF. CDR3 coding DNA: TGTGCCAGCAGTTTCGCGACAGGCGCGGCCGACGAGCAGTACTTC.

This clonotype was seen at least ten times. The chain has TRBV14 and TRBJ2-7; no reliable D call. Trimming took off 1 base at V and 6 bases at J, with 4 bases between the two ends. This CDR3 region has 11 residues. Germline V gene sequence: CDR1 SGHDN, CDR2 FVKESK. In DNA, the CDR3 is TGTGCCAGCAGCCAAGCAGCCGAGCAGTACTTC. Protein: CASSQAAEQYF.

This clonotype was seen repeatedly, ten times or more. This rearrangement joins TRBV3-1 to TRBJ2-5; no clear D. V was pared by 3 bases and J by 1 base, with 9 bases between. Germline values: CDR1 LGHDT, CDR2 YNNKEL (reference sequence). The CDR3 is 14 amino acids. The CDR3: CASSQRRTQETQYF. In DNA, the CDR3 is TGTGCCAGCAGCCAGAGACGAACCCAAGAGACCCAGTACTTC.